What follows is one TCR beta chain and its context. Its antigen is as yet unknown. The record originates from a study of CXCR3-negative and CXCR3-positive naive CD8 T cells. Study findings and constraints: Naive cells that were CXCR3-negative or CXCR3-positive used TRBV-TRBJ genes alike, while memory cells diverged.

Through 5' RACE with UMI labels, the TRB cDNA libraries were prepared. Using the 5' RACE reads, TCRdb records one entry per CDR3 protein without DNA. This listing includes roughly 30,000 distinct CDR3 sequences. The specimen was memory CD8+ T cells from blood. This sequence was found in a human donor in good health. Some clones in this sample may be carry-over from other donors' samples.

The CDR3 loop is CASSWSLGYTF. The chain employs TRBV12-3 or TRBV12-4 and TRBJ1-2. This CDR3 contains 11 residues.